The rows below give T cell receptor beta chains drawn from one sample of a study of beta chain features in type 1 diabetes. The data were produced by immunoSEQ multiplex PCR, yet TCRdb's version contains in-frame clones alone and is incomplete. The data show about 900,000 clones, 15% to 20% seen once. The material sequenced was naive CD4+ T cells from blood. The origin of the receptors is a young woman in good health. Each CDR3 is given with its conserved first and last residue. The D gene is left open where the match is weak.

d_call	v_call	cdr3_aa
TRBD1	TRBV19	CASSPGQGAREQYF
NA	TRBV28	CASSPNRATGYEQYF
TRBD1	TRBV6-6	CASSNRGGSTGELFF
NA	TRBV6-5	CASSYSRGVGNTEAFF
TRBD1	TRBV27	CASRAGGGNYEQYF
NA	TRBV11-1	CASSGSGGTRTNEKLFF
TRBD1	TRBV7-7	CASSLRGDGQGDEQFF
TRBD2	TRBV14	CASSQFSGRAYNEQFF
NA	TRBV27	CASSFGLGGQTQYF
NA	TRBV5-1	CASRLPGDTQYF
NA	TRBV28	CASSPPGQPYEAFF
NA	TRBV6-5	CASSRGPTGANVLTF
NA	TRBV5-4	CASSLNGGAEQYF
NA	TRBV29-1	CSVFRVVNTEAFF
NA	TRBV6-6	CASRKLVTEQFF
NA	TRBV5-1	CASSLGQAPEAYGYTF
NA	TRBV2	CASTWQRQETQYF
NA	TRBV5-6	CASSHRGPYEQYF
TRBD2	TRBV7-9	CASSPAPQLAGQETQYF